One and the same sample provided the 10 T cell receptor beta chains below, sequenced in a study of blood T cell repertoires in COVID-19. Produced via immunoSEQ multiplex PCR; TCRdb's table is partial and in-frame only. Of some 300,000 clones listed, approximately 86% were seen once; the top ten hold around 4.1%. Sequenced material: peripheral blood. These receptors were obtained from a woman aged 50 to 60 with active or convalescent COVID-19.

CDR3 residues: CASSQDLQRNYEQYF. CDR3 bases: TGCGCCAGCAGCCAAGATCTACAGAGAAACTACGAGCAGTACTTC. The chain is built from TRBV4-1 and TRBJ2-7; D gene ambiguous. The CDR3 consists of 15 residues. V was clipped by 0 bases and J by 3 bases, with 12 bases between them. Looked up from germline, CDR1 is MGHRA and CDR2 is YSYEKL.

The chain has TRBV7-8 and TRBJ1-1; a weak D match, TRBD1 (5 bases). Between the trimmed V and J ends, which lost 1 base and 6 bases, there was a span of 15 bases. Germline V gene lookup returns CDR1 SGHVS and CDR2 FQNEAQ. The CDR3 spans 15 residues. The CDR3 spells CASSLDGTNYAEAFF. The CDR3 DNA reads TGTGCCAGCAGCTTAGATGGGACTAATTATGCTGAAGCTTTCTTT.

The gene calls are TRBV18 and TRBJ1-1; no firm D call. This CDR3 region has 14 residues. Germline values: CDR1 KGHSH, CDR2 LQKENI. V lost 3 bases, J lost 0 bases, and 8 bases lay in between. CDR3 coding DNA: TGTGCCAGCTCACCGAACGGTATGAACACTGAAGCTTTCTTT. Its translation is CASSPNGMNTEAFF.

The chain recombines TRBV4-1 with TRBJ2-1, with 9 bases fitting TRBD2. The CDR3 consists of 15 residues. Germline-derived CDR1 and CDR2 are MGHRA and YSYEKL. Trimming cost V 4 bases and J 14 bases; bases outside gene matches: 15. CDR3 protein: CASSRPTGTSRLKFF. DNA of the CDR3: TGCGCCAGCAGCCGTCCCACCGGGACTAGCAGGTTAAAGTTCTTC.

This chain connects TRBV10-3 to TRBJ2-7; maybe TRBD2 (6 bases). The germline V gene encodes CDR1 ENHRY and CDR2 SYGVKD. The V end was cut by 11 bases, the J end by 4 bases, with 30 bases between. The CDR3 sequence is 17 residues long. DNA for the CDR3: TGTGCCGAGATTGGTGGGGAGGAGACTAGTTCCGATTACGAGCAGTACTTC. Its translation is CAEIGGEETSSDYEQYF.

The rearrangement joins TRBV5-1 to TRBJ1-2, with 9 bases that match TRBD1. V was pared by 4 bases and J by 7 bases, with 11 bases of the junction left unmatched. There are 15 residues in the CDR3. Looked up from germline, CDR1 is SGHRS and CDR2 is YFSETQ. CDR3 bases: TGCGCCAGCAGCGGCACCCCCGGGACAGGGCTTGGCTACACCTTC. It is translated as CASSGTPGTGLGYTF.

This clone was detected only a few times. The V gene is TRBV18, the J gene TRBJ1-2; 7 nucleotides agree with TRBD1. The CDR3 has 13 residues. Germline-derived CDR1 and CDR2 are KGHSH and LQKENI. The trim removed 6 bases at V and 9 bases at J, leaving 10 bases unmatched. The CDR3 sequence: CASSPDRETSYTF. The CDR3 coding sequence is TGTGCCAGCTCCCCCGACAGGGAGACGAGCTACACCTTC.

On this clone itself: The junction does not match germline at one end; this may be a read error. The chain links TRBV28 to TRBJ2-7, with D perhaps matching TRBD1 (6 bases). In germline, CDR1 is MDHEN, CDR2 SYDVKM. CDR3 length equals 12 residues. Written as DNA, the CDR3 is TGTGCCAGCAGTCAGCCAGGGGCTGGTAGAGACTTC. Translated, it gives CASSQPGAGRDF. Full variable domain (remainder filled in from reference TRBV28 and TRBJ2-7): DVKVTQSSRYLVKRTGEKVFLECVQDMDHENMFWYRQDPGLGLRLIYFSYDVKMKEKGDIPEGYSVSREKKERFSLILESASTNQTSMYLCASSQPGAGRDFGPGTRLTVT.

The J gene is TRBJ2-2, the V gene TRBV18; 9 nucleotides agree with TRBD1. Germline CDR1 is KGHSH and CDR2 is LQKENI. The junction had 7 bases not matched to a gene; V was cut back by 6 bases and J by 5 bases. The CDR3 spans 15 residues. CDR3 protein: CASSARDRVTGELFF. CDR3 DNA: TGTGCCAGCTCCGCCAGGGACAGGGTAACCGGGGAGCTGTTTTTT.

The chain carries TRBV6-5 and TRBJ1-6, with a weak D call TRBD1 (6 bases). V dropped 4 bases and J dropped 9 bases, with 10 bases sitting between them. The CDR3 sequence is 13 residues long. Germline values: CDR1 MNHEY, CDR2 SVGAGI. In DNA form, the CDR3 reads TGTGCCAGCAGTTTCAGGGGTAGTTCACCCCTCCACTTT. Amino acids: CASSFRGSSPLHF.